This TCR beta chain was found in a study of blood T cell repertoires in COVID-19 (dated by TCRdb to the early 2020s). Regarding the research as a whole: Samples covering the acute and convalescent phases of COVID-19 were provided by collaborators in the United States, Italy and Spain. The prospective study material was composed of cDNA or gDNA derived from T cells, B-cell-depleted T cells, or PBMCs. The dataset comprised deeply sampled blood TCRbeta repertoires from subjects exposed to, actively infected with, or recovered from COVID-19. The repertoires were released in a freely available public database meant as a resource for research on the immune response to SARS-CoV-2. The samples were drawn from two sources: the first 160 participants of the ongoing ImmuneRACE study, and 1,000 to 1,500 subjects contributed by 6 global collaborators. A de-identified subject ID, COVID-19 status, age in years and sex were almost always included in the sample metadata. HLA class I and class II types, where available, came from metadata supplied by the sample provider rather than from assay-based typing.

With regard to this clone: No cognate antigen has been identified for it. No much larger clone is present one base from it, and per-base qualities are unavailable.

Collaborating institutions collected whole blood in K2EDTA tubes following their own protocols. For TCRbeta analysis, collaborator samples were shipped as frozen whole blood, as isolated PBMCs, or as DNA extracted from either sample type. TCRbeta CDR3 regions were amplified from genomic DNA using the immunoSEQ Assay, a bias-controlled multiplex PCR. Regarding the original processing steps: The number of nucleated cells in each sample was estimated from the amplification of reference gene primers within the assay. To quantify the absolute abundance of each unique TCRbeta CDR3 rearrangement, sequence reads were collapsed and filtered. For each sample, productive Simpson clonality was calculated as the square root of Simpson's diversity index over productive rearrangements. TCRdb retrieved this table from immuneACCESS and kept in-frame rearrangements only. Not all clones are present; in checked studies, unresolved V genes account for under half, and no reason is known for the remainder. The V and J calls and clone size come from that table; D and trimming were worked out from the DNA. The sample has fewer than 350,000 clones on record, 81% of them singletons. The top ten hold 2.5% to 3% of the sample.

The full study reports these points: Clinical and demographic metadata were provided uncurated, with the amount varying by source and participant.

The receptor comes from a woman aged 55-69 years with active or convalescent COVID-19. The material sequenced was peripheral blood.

Read as DNA, the sequence is TGTGCCAGCAGACGGACAGGGAGTCAGCCCCAGCATTTT. It is translated as CASRRTGSQPQHF. The chain is made from TRBV27 and TRBJ1-5; 8 bases in the junction line up with TRBD1. From V the trimming removes 6 bases and from J it removes 6 bases, while the gene matches leave 4 bases of the junction unaccounted for. CDR1 and CDR2 were assigned from the germline V gene (reference sequence) as MNHEY and SMNVEV. From the cysteine up to the phenylalanine, the CDR3 has a length of 13 residues. Just the 39-base CDR3 DNA is kept, in frame starting at base 1.